This T cell receptor beta chain was captured in a study of T-cell reconstitution after alpha-beta-depleted transplantation in children. V lost 0 bases and J 7 bases, leaving 14 bases between the germline ends. The CDR3 extends over 15 amino acids. The germline V gene encodes CDR1 SGHDN and CDR2 FVKESK. The library targeted TCRbeta and was prepared with unique molecular identifiers. TCRdb passed the PCR reads through MiXCR, listing each CDR3 protein once. Altogether 500,000 to 600,000 distinct CDR3 sequences are present, about 30% being singletons, with the ten largest covering roughly 2.5%. Sequencing was performed on PBMCs from the stem cell graft donor, taken from the stem cell graft. V is TRBV14 and J is TRBJ2-3; D unclear. This clonotype originated in a human donor who donated a stem cell graft to a child with aplastic anemia. The CDR3 nucleotides read TGTGCCAGCAGCCAAGATCTTGGTGGCGAAAATACGCAGTATTTT. Protein product: CASSQDLGGENTQYF.